The 10 T cell receptor beta chains in this list originate from one sample, sequenced in a study of blood T cell repertoires in COVID-19. Assay: immunoSEQ multiplex PCR; the TCRdb copy retains only in-frame clones and omits some. The data show about 150,000 clones, approximately 80% seen once. The sample taken for sequencing was peripheral blood. All receptors come from a woman aged 50 to 60 with acute or convalescent COVID-19.

The rearrangement joins TRBV6-1 to TRBJ2-6; no reliable D call. Trimming left V 4 bases short and J 4 bases short, with 14 bases between. There are 16 residues in the CDR3. Per germline, CDR1 MNHNS and CDR2 SASEGT. The CDR3 spells CASSALNPSGANVLTF. The CDR3 coding sequence is TGTGCCAGCAGTGCGCTAAATCCCTCGGGGGCCAACGTCCTGACTTTC.

In its sample, this clone was seen a few times. V usage is TRBV18 and J usage is TRBJ1-4; 10 positions match TRBD1. Germline V CDR1 and CDR2: KGHSH, LQKENI. This CDR3 is 17 amino acids long. Trimming cost V 3 bases and J 0 bases; bases outside gene matches: 4. In DNA form, the CDR3 reads TGTGCCAGCTCACCGGGACAGGGGATTGCAACTAATGAAAAACTGTTTTTT. This gives the protein CASSPGQGIATNEKLFF.

The chain employs TRBV5-1 and TRBJ1-4; 8 positions match TRBD1. From germline, CDR1 is SGHRS and CDR2 YFSETQ. The CDR3 totals 15 residues. V trimming: 4 bases; J trimming: 8 bases; junction bases outside the gene matches: 10. The CDR3 loop reads CASSRRTGSGEKLFF. The CDR3 DNA reads TGCGCCAGCAGCCGCCGGACAGGGTCTGGGGAAAAACTGTTTTTT.

The chain couples TRBV19 to TRBJ2-6; a possible D gene is TRBD1 (5 bases). Trimming removed 0 bases at V and 2 bases at J, with 5 bases between. The CDR3 consists of 15 residues. CDR1 LNHDA and CDR2 SQIVND come from the germline V gene (reference sequence). CDR3 bases: TGTGCCAGTAGTATAGACAGGGCTGGGGCCAACGTCCTGACTTTC. Residues: CASSIDRAGANVLTF.

This chain links TRBV25-1 with TRBJ2-3; 10 bases map to TRBD2. With 3 bases clipped from V and 4 bases from J, the junction kept 1 base outside the gene matches. This CDR3 comprises 14 residues. Per germline, CDR1 MGHDK and CDR2 SYGVNS. CDR3 bases: TGTGCCAGCAGTGATAGCGGGGGGTCAGATACGCAGTATTTT. Encoded protein: CASSDSGGSDTQYF.

This clone was found once. V and J are TRBV5-4 and TRBJ1-1; the match to TRBD1 covers 8 bases. Germline values: CDR1 SGHNT, CDR2 YYREEE (reference sequence). The CDR3 consists of 15 residues. V shed 4 bases, J shed 5 bases, and the junction held 10 bases outside the gene matches. The CDR3 nucleotides read TGTGCCAGCAGCCCCCAGGACAGGGTTTTAACTGAAGCTTTCTTT. This translates into CASSPQDRVLTEAFF.

The chain couples TRBV12-3 or TRBV12-4 to TRBJ1-1, with a possible D match to TRBD1 (5 bases). The CDR3 loop spans 13 amino acids. Trimming pared 3 bases from V and 5 bases from J, leaving 10 bases between. The CDR3 sequence is CASSFRVETEAFF. The CDR3 DNA reads as TGTGCCAGCAGTTTCAGGGTAGAAACTGAAGCTTTCTTT.

The chain is built from TRBV19 and TRBJ1-2; possible D gene TRBD1, 6 bases. The CDR3 consists of 12 residues. The germline V gene encodes CDR1 LNHDA and CDR2 SQIVND (reference sequence). Trimming pared 10 bases from V and 3 bases from J, leaving 12 bases between. For the CDR3, the DNA is TGTGCCACACAGGGCCAGGACTATGGCTACACCTTC. Amino acid sequence: CATQGQDYGYTF.

V gene TRBV12-3 or TRBV12-4 combines with J gene TRBJ1-5, with a weak D call TRBD1 (5 bases). V was clipped by 6 bases and J by 9 bases, with 12 bases between them. The CDR3 has 12 residues. CDR3 sequence reads: CASSPRDLPQHF. The CDR3 nucleotides are TGTGCCAGCAGCCCCCGGGACTTGCCCCAGCATTTT.

The rearrangement joins TRBV6-6 to TRBJ2-5; TRBD1 matches at 7 bases. There are 14 residues in the CDR3. Looked up from germline, CDR1 is MNHNY and CDR2 is SVGAGI (reference sequence). J was trimmed by 5 bases and V by 4 bases; bases with no gene match: 7. CDR3 amino acids: CASSSSDRVETQYF. In nucleotides, the CDR3 is TGTGCCAGCAGTTCCTCTGACAGGGTTGAGACCCAGTACTTC.